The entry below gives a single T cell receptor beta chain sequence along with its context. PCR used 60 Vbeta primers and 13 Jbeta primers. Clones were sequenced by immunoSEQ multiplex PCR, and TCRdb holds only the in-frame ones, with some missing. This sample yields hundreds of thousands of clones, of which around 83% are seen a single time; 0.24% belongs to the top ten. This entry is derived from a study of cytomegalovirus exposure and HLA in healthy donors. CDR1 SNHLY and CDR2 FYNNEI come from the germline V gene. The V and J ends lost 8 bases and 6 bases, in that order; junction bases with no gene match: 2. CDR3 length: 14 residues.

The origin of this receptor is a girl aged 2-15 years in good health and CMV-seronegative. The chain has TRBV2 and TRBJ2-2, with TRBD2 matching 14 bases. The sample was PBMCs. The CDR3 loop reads CASGGLAGAGELFF. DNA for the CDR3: TGTGCCAGCGGGGGACTAGCGGGGGCCGGGGAGCTGTTTTTT. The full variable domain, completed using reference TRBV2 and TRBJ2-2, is EPEVTQTPSHQVTQMGQEVILRCVPISNHLYFYWYRQILGQKVEFLVSFYNNEISEKSEIFDDQFSVERPDGSNFTLKIRSTKLEDSAMYFCASGGLAGAGELFFGEGSRLTVL.